The clone carrying this T cell receptor beta chain is a singleton in its sample. Its antigen is undetermined. TCR beta VDJ combinations and CDR3 sequences were profiled from genomic DNA. Via MiXCR, TCRdb re-called the reads, giving one row per CDR3 protein. The repertoire holds 65,000 or so distinct CDR3 sequences, with around 50% as singletons. CDR1 and CDR2 (germline): SQVTM, ANQGSEA. CDR3 length equals 14 residues. V was shortened by 6 bases and J by 1 base, with 10 bases between the two germline ends. The source of the sample is a study of CD8+CD57+ T cells in acquired aplastic anemia. Study at large: Sorted cells (CD4+ and CD8+) yielded DNA amounts that averaged about 3.1 ug. Healthy donors averaged about 9.8 million reads for CD4+ cells. Regarding the study as a whole: Sharing between patients and controls was observed for twenty-nine CD8+ CDR3 sequences. Levels of CD8+ Simpson's diversity were not significantly distinct in patients versus controls.

The receptor's source is a human donor in good health, serving as a control. The chain is built from TRBV29-1 and TRBJ2-6; D unresolved. Sequences were obtained from sorted CD4+, CD8+, or CD8+CD57+ T cells (not recorded which) from PBMCs. The CDR3 protein is CSVGLGSGANVLTF. The CDR3 region has the DNA TGCAGCGTCGGCTTAGGGTCTGGGGCCAACGTCCTGACTTTC. The full variable domain, its missing parts supplied by reference TRBV29-1 and TRBJ2-6, is SAVISQKPSRDICQRGTSLTIQCQVDSQVTMMFWYRQQPGQSLTLIATANQGSEATYESGFVIDKFPISRPNLTFSTLTVSNMSPEDSSIYLCSVGLGSGANVLTFGAGSRLTVL.